Following are 32 T cell receptor beta chains from one sample sequenced in a study of shared clonotypes between healthy human individuals. Repertoires were generated with immunoSEQ multiplex PCR, while TCRdb's copy carries only in-frame clones and drops some. This table holds over 1.4 million clones, roughly 97% found once. The sequenced material came from naive CD4+ T cells sorted from blood. As for subset: CD45RA+ positively selected. The receptors derive from a man aged 25-45 years in good health.

The CDR3 protein is CASGPGDRQETQYF. The CDR3 DNA reads TGTGCTAGTGGCCCGGGAGACAGACAAGAGACCCAGTACTTC. The chain links TRBV12-5 to TRBJ2-5; a weak D match, TRBD2 (6 bases). The CDR3 runs 14 residues. CDR1 and CDR2 from the germline V gene are LGHNT and FRNRAP. V lost 6 bases and J lost 2, with 13 bases in between.

The V call is TRBV6-1, the J call TRBJ1-3; D unresolved. V shed 6 bases and J shed 1 base, with 7 bases lying between them. There are 13 residues in the CDR3. CDR1 and CDR2 from the germline V gene are MNHNS and SASEGT. The CDR3 sequence: CASRRLSGNTIYF. The DNA of the CDR3 is TGTGCCAGCAGGCGGTTATCTGGAAACACCATATATTTT.

The rearrangement links TRBV10-1 to TRBJ2-1; D uncertain. Germline CDR1 is WNHNN and CDR2 is SYGVQD (reference sequence). V lost 4 bases and J 5 bases, leaving 9 bases between the germline ends. The CDR3 is 13 amino acids. CDR3 nucleotides: TGCGCCAGCAGTGCCCAAGCGAACAATGAGCAGTTCTTC. This encodes CASSAQANNEQFF.

This sequence joins TRBV5-1 and TRBJ2-7; 11 positions match TRBD2. V lost 3 bases to trimming and J lost 1 base; unmatched junction nucleotides: 6. Germline lookup yields CDR1 SGHRS and CDR2 YFSETQ. This CDR3 has 16 residues. CDR3 bases: TGCGCCAGCAGCTCCAGCGGGACTAGCGGATCCTACGAGCAGTACTTC. This sequence encodes CASSSSGTSGSYEQYF.

The rearrangement joins TRBV19 to TRBJ2-7, with D perhaps being TRBD1 or TRBD2 (7 bases each). V was cut by 5 bases and J by 5 bases, with 19 bases left in between. Germline V CDR1 and CDR2: LNHDA, SQIVND (reference sequence). This CDR3 is 15 amino acids long. This CDR3 reads CASSDERGGGDEQYF. In DNA, the CDR3 is TGTGCCAGTAGTGACGAACGGGGAGGGGGCGACGAGCAGTACTTC.

The chain uses TRBV9 and TRBJ2-2, with D perhaps matching TRBD1 or TRBD2 (7 bases each). Trimming took 4 bases from V and 3 from J, leaving 10 bases between them. Per the germline V gene, CDR1 is SGDLS and CDR2 is YYNGEE. There are 14 residues in the CDR3. This chain's CDR3 is CASSSGGDTGELFF. The CDR3 bases are TGTGCCAGCAGCTCAGGGGGGGACACCGGGGAGCTGTTTTTT.

This rearrangement joins TRBV5-4 to TRBJ2-2, with D perhaps matching TRBD1 or TRBD2 (5 bases each). Germline V gene lookup returns CDR1 SGHNT and CDR2 YYREEE (reference sequence). CDR3 length: 14 amino acids. Trimming removed 0 bases from V and 6 bases from J, with 9 bases in between. The CDR3 protein is CASSLVQGAGELFF. The DNA of the CDR3 is TGTGCCAGCAGCTTGGTCCAGGGAGCCGGGGAGCTGTTTTTT. Looking up the rest from reference TRBV5-4 and TRBJ2-2 gives the full variable domain: ETGVTQSPTHLIKTRGQQVTLRCSSQSGHNTVSWYQQALGQGPQFIFQYYREEENGRGNFPPRFSGLQFPNYSSELNVNALELDDSALYLCASSLVQGAGELFFGEGSRLTVL.

The rearrangement links TRBV10-1 to TRBJ2-1, with 8 nucleotides matching TRBD2. The CDR3 totals 17 residues. The V segment lost 3 bases and the J segment 0 bases; nucleotides outside the gene matches: 7. Germline-derived CDR1 and CDR2 are WNHNN and SYGVQD (reference sequence). The CDR3 region is CASSDPGLASSYNEQFF. For the CDR3, the DNA is TGCGCCAGCAGTGACCCTGGACTAGCCAGCTCCTACAATGAGCAGTTCTTC.

The chain carries TRBV28 and TRBJ2-1, with D perhaps TRBD1 or TRBD2 (5 bases each). The V gene lost 7 bases and the J gene lost 9 bases, with 10 bases spanning the gap. The CDR3 contains 11 residues. Per the germline V gene, CDR1 is MDHEN and CDR2 is SYDVKM. The CDR3 spells CASNTGTEQFF. The DNA for the CDR3 is TGTGCCAGCAACACCGGGACTGAGCAGTTCTTC. The variable domain in full, completed from reference TRBV28 and TRBJ2-1, reads DVKVTQSSRYLVKRTGEKVFLECVQDMDHENMFWYRQDPGLGLRLIYFSYDVKMKEKGDIPEGYSVSREKKERFSLILESASTNQTSMYLCASNTGTEQFFGPGTRLTVL.

This clone was found a few times. The chain has TRBV19 and TRBJ1-5; D unclear. Germline-derived CDR1 and CDR2 are LNHDA and SQIVND (reference sequence). The CDR3 totals 9 residues. Trimming removed 11 bases at V and 7 bases at J, with 6 bases between. The chain's CDR3 is CACGQPQHF. In DNA form, the CDR3 reads TGTGCCTGTGGCCAGCCCCAGCATTTT.

For this clone: This sample includes further DNA sequences coding for the same CDR3. The chain is built from TRBV5-1 and TRBJ2-5; 7 positions match TRBD2. Germline CDR1 and CDR2: SGHRS and YFSETQ. The CDR3 has 14 amino acids. Losses at the gene ends were 0 bases for V and 4 bases for J; bases not matched to a gene: 3. This CDR3 is CASSLASGPETQYF. The DNA of the CDR3 is TGCGCCAGCAGCTTGGCTAGCGGCCCAGAGACCCAGTACTTC.

The V and J genes are TRBV7-2 and TRBJ1-1; D is unresolved. V was clipped by 6 bases and J by 4 bases, with 9 bases between them. The CDR3 has 12 residues. Germline CDR1 reads SGHTA; CDR2 reads FQGNSA. CDR3 residues: CASRSVATEAFF. Here the CDR3 DNA reads TGTGCCAGCAGATCCGTCGCCACTGAAGCTTTCTTT.

The rearrangement joins TRBV2 to TRBJ2-5, with unresolved D. This CDR3 is built from 12 residues. Trimming removed 3 bases at V and 7 bases at J, with 9 bases between. Germline-derived CDR1 and CDR2 are SNHLY and FYNNEI. The CDR3 sequence is CASSDSWVTQYF. CDR3 nucleotides: TGTGCCAGCAGTGATTCGTGGGTGACCCAGTACTTC.

V and J are TRBV15 and TRBJ2-1; a weak D match, TRBD1 (5 bases). The CDR3 is 14 residues long. Per the germline V gene, CDR1 is LNHNV and CDR2 is YYDKDF (reference sequence). Trimming removed 4 bases from V and 0 bases from J, with 7 bases in between. The DNA of the CDR3 is TGTGCCACCAGCACCAGGGACTCCTACAATGAGCAGTTCTTC. Protein sequence: CATSTRDSYNEQFF.

The rearrangement links TRBV6-1 to TRBJ2-2, with a tentative D call TRBD2 (6 bases). Trimming shortened V by 9 bases and J by 6 bases, and 14 bases separated the two germline ends. This CDR3 spans 13 amino acids. Germline V gene lookup returns CDR1 MNHNS and CDR2 SASEGT. The DNA of the CDR3 is TGTGCCAGGACTAGGGCGGGGTCCGGGGAGCTGTTTTTT. Protein product: CARTRAGSGELFF.

This rearrangement joins TRBV7-3 to TRBJ2-2; perhaps TRBD1 as D (5 bases). CDR1 and CDR2 (germline): SGHTA, FQGTGA. The CDR3 loop spans 15 amino acids. V lost 1 base and J 4 bases, leaving 10 bases between the germline ends. In nucleotides, the CDR3 is TGTGCCAGCAGCTTAATCAGGGTTGCCACCGGGGAGCTGTTTTTT. Translating gives CASSLIRVATGELFF.

This rearrangement joins TRBV6-4 to TRBJ2-7; D perhaps matches TRBD2 (6 bases). The CDR3 spans 15 residues. Germline V gene data show CDR1 as MRHNA and CDR2 as SNTAGT. Trimming pared 2 bases from V and 1 base from J, leaving 12 bases between. CDR3: CASSDGAGYSYEQYF. CDR3 DNA sequence: TGTGCCAGCAGTGACGGGGCGGGGTATTCCTACGAGCAGTACTTC.

The genes are TRBV27 and TRBJ2-3, with TRBD2 matching over 10 bases. The J segment lost 1 base and the V segment lost 3 bases, leaving 10 bases of the junction unmatched. The CDR3 is 18 amino acids. Looked up from germline, CDR1 is MNHEY and CDR2 is SMNVEV (reference sequence). The CDR3, as DNA: TGTGCCAGCAGTTTCACTGGCCCCGGACTAGCGGGCACAGATACGCAGTATTTT. This gives the protein CASSFTGPGLAGTDTQYF.

CDR3 sequence: CASSSLKRGRVLYEQYF. The CDR3 DNA reads as TGTGCCAGCAGCTCCCTCAAACGCGGGAGGGTTTTATACGAGCAGTACTTC. The chain uses TRBV11-2 and TRBJ2-7, with 9 bases matching TRBD2. With 4 bases clipped from V and 4 bases from J, the junction kept 14 bases outside the gene matches. CDR3 length equals 17 residues. Germline V gene sequence: CDR1 SGHAT, CDR2 FQNNGV.

The chain combines TRBV28 with TRBJ1-1; possible D gene TRBD1, 5 bases. The germline V and J ends were trimmed by 3 bases and 10 bases, with 15 bases remaining between them. Germline CDR1 reads MDHEN; CDR2 reads SYDVKM. The CDR3 is 13 amino acids. The CDR3 spells CASSLSGQGRAFF. The CDR3 DNA is TGTGCCAGCAGTTTGAGTGGGCAGGGTAGAGCTTTCTTT. Full variable domain (missing parts from reference TRBV28 and TRBJ1-1): DVKVTQSSRYLVKRTGEKVFLECVQDMDHENMFWYRQDPGLGLRLIYFSYDVKMKEKGDIPEGYSVSREKKERFSLILESASTNQTSMYLCASSLSGQGRAFFGQGTRLTVV.

V and J are TRBV5-4 and TRBJ1-3, with D unclear. Germline V gene sequence: CDR1 SGHNT, CDR2 YYREEE (reference sequence). The V end was cut by 5 bases, the J end by 4 bases, with 16 bases between. This CDR3 contains 15 residues. CDR3 amino acids: CASSLTGGSGNTIYF. The CDR3 bases are TGTGCCAGCAGTCTCACTGGAGGATCCGGAAACACCATATATTTT.

This rearrangement joins TRBV20-1 to TRBJ2-4; D uncertain. Germline assignment: CDR1 DFQATT and CDR2 SNEGSKA (reference sequence). This CDR3 has 11 residues. The CDR3 here is CSEGLGNIQYF. CDR3 sequence (DNA): TGCAGCGAAGGCCTAGGAAACATTCAGTACTTC.

The chain carries TRBV18 and TRBJ2-7; 8 bases are a match to TRBD2. CDR3 length: 17 amino acids. The germline gives CDR1 KGHSH, CDR2 LQKENI. V lost 0 bases to trimming and J lost 6 bases; unmatched junction nucleotides: 13. The CDR3 protein is CASSPPSSGRLLGEQYF. As DNA, the CDR3 is TGTGCCAGCTCACCACCTTCCAGCGGGAGACTATTGGGCGAGCAGTACTTC.

The chain has TRBV5-1 and TRBJ2-5; 10 bases agree with TRBD2. There are 16 residues in the CDR3. Trimming removed 0 bases from V and 4 bases from J; junction bases left unmatched: 6. Per germline, CDR1 SGHRS and CDR2 YFSETQ. The CDR3 loop reads CASSLVGLAARETQYF. CDR3 in DNA: TGCGCCAGCAGCTTGGTAGGACTAGCGGCGAGAGAGACCCAGTACTTC.

The chain combines TRBV6-1 with TRBJ2-7; possibly TRBD1 for D (6 bases). Trimming cost V 5 bases and J 3 bases, with 17 bases left between them. The CDR3 loop spans 15 amino acids. CDR1 and CDR2 from the germline V gene are MNHNS and SASEGT. The CDR3 here is CASSRIGQINYEQYF. Written as DNA, the CDR3 is TGTGCCAGCAGTCGGATTGGACAGATTAACTACGAGCAGTACTTC.

The J gene is TRBJ2-1, the V gene TRBV9; D is perhaps TRBD2 (5 bases). V was trimmed by 0 bases and J by 3 bases, leaving 13 bases between them. The germline CDR1 and CDR2 sequences are SGDLS and YYNGEE. The CDR3 is made up of 16 amino acids. The CDR3 protein is CASSVGRVANYNEQFF. The CDR3 bases are TGTGCCAGCAGCGTAGGGAGAGTAGCGAACTACAATGAGCAGTTCTTC.

The V call is TRBV7-3, the J call TRBJ2-7; TRBD1 matches 9 bases. The CDR3 totals 13 residues. In germline, CDR1 is SGHTA, CDR2 FQGTGA. With 2 bases clipped from V and 4 bases from J, the junction kept 0 bases outside the gene matches. CDR3 coding DNA: TGTGCCAGCAGCTTAGACAGGGGGTACGAGCAGTACTTC. Translating it yields CASSLDRGYEQYF.

The chain combines TRBV14 with TRBJ1-3; the D is unclear. Looked up from germline, CDR1 is SGHDN and CDR2 is FVKESK. Trimming stripped 0 bases from V and 2 bases from J, with 8 bases between. CDR3 length equals 15 residues. The CDR3 region is CASSQDPHPGNTIYF. The CDR3 nucleotides read TGTGCCAGCAGCCAAGATCCCCACCCTGGAAACACCATATATTTT.

The chain has TRBV7-3 and TRBJ2-1; D might be TRBD2 (6 bases). There are 15 residues in the CDR3. CDR1 SGHTA and CDR2 FQGTGA come from the germline V gene. V lost 2 bases and J 2 bases, leaving 10 bases between the germline ends. CDR3 in amino acids: CASSLWRAPYNEQFF. The CDR3 coding sequence is TGTGCCAGCAGCTTATGGAGGGCTCCCTACAATGAGCAGTTCTTC.

This clone appeared once. The rearrangement uses TRBV5-1 and TRBJ1-5; a weak D match, TRBD1 (6 bases). V lost 9 bases and J lost 4, with 23 bases in between. CDR1 and CDR2 from the germline V gene are SGHRS and YFSETQ. The CDR3 loop spans 16 amino acids. CDR3 protein: CANDLRGGGRNQPQHF. CDR3 nucleotide sequence: TGCGCCAACGACCTAAGGGGGGGAGGAAGGAATCAGCCCCAGCATTTT.

This rearrangement joins TRBV6-6 to TRBJ2-7, with no clear D. Germline-derived CDR1 and CDR2 are MNHNY and SVGAGI (reference sequence). The V and J ends lost 3 bases and 3 bases respectively, with 15 bases between them. This CDR3 is built from 15 residues. This chain's CDR3 is CASSYLGSGYYEQYF. CDR3 sequence (DNA): TGTGCCAGCAGTTATCTGGGGTCAGGATACTACGAGCAGTACTTC.

The J gene is TRBJ1-5, the V gene TRBV15, with D hard to call. Per the germline V gene, CDR1 is LNHNV and CDR2 is YYDKDF (reference sequence). Trimming left V 3 bases short and J 5 bases short, with 14 bases between. This CDR3 has 15 residues. In nucleotides, the CDR3 is TGTGCCACCAGCAGTTATGGGCCCGGGGATCAGCCCCAGCATTTT. Translation: CATSSYGPGDQPQHF.